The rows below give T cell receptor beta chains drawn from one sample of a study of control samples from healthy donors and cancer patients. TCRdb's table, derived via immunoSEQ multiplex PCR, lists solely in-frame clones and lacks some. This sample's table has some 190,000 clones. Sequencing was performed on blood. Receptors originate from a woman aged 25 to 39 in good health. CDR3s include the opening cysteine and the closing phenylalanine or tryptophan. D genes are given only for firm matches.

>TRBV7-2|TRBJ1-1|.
TGTGCCAGCAGCTTAGCGGCTGGGTCGGCTTTCTTT
CASSLAAGSAFF
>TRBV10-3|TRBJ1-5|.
TGTGCCAGAGAGGGTCTCAATCAGCCCCAGCATTTT
CAREGLNQPQHF
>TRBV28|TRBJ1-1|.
TGTGCCAGCAGTTTATTAAGGCGGGGGCTGGGCACTGAAGCTTTCTTT
CASSLLRRGLGTEAFF
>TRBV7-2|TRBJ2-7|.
TGTGCCAGCAGCTTAACGGGACCTACCTGGCAGTCGAGCTCCTACGAGCAGTACTTC
CASSLTGPTWQSSSYEQYF
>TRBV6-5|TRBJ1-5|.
TGTGCCAGCGAGGGACGGATCAATCAGCCCCAGCATTTT
CASEGRINQPQHF
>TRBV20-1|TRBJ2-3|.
TGCAGTGCTAGTGACCTAAATACAGATACGCAGTATTTT
CSASDLNTDTQYF
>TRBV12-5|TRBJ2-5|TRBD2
TGTGCTACTACTCGGGAGGGGGGCGAGACCCAGTACTTC
CATTREGGETQYF
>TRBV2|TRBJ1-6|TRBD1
TGTGCCAGCGGGGGACAGGGTTATAATTCACCCCTCCACTTT
CASGGQGYNSPLHF
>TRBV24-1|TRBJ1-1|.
TGTGCCACCAGTGAACACAGGGATCCGAACACTGAAGCTTTCTTT
CATSEHRDPNTEAFF
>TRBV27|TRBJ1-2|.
TGTGCCAGCAGTTTCGGAGGGGACGGCTACACCTTC
CASSFGGDGYTF
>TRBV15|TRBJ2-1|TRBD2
TGTGCCACCAGCAGACCTATCAGCGGGGGGGCCTACAATGAGCAGTTCTTC
CATSRPISGGAYNEQFF
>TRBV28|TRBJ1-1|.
TGTGCCAGCACCCCCGGCAGGGGACACCTGAACACTGAAGCTTTCTTT
CASTPGRGHLNTEAFF
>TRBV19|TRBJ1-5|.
TGTGCCAGTAGCATACTCCCCCGGGACATCCTTCAGCCCCAGCATTTT
CASSILPRDILQPQHF
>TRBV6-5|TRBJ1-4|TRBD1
TGTGCCAGCCGGGGGACAGGGCCCACTAATGAAAAACTGTTTTTT
CASRGTGPTNEKLFF
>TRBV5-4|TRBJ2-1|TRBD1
TGTGCCAGCAGCCGGACAGGGAAATCCTACAATGAGCAGTTCTTC
CASSRTGKSYNEQFF
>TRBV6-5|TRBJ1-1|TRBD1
TGTGCCAGCAGGCTCCGACAGGGGAGAGGGACTGAAGCTTTCTTT
CASRLRQGRGTEAFF
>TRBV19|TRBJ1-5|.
TGTGCCAGTACTCCAGGACATTATCAGCCCCAGCATTTT
CASTPGHYQPQHF
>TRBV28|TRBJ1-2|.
TGTGCCAGCAGTCAAACTGAGATTTATGGCTACACCTTC
CASSQTEIYGYTF
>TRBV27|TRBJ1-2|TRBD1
TGTGCCAGCAGTTTTGACAGGGGGACTACCTACACCTTC
CASSFDRGTTYTF
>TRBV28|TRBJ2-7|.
TGTGCCAGCAGTGCTAGAGGGGGGAGCTCCTACGAGCAGTACTTC
CASSARGGSSYEQYF
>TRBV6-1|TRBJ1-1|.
TGTGCCAGCCGTGACGGTGTACTCATGAACACTGAAGCTTTCTTT
CASRDGVLMNTEAFF
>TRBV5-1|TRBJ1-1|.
TGCGCCAGCAGCAGGTACCGGACAAACACTGAAGCTTTCTTT
CASSRYRTNTEAFF
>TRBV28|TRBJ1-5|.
TGTGCCAGCAGTTCGCGGGGTTTTACTCAGCCCCAGCATTTT
CASSSRGFTQPQHF
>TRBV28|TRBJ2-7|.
TGTGCCAGCAGTTTCGGGACACCGAACGAGCAGTACTTC
CASSFGTPNEQYF
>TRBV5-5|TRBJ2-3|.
TGTGCCAGCAGCTTGGCCAAGACAGATACGCAGTATTTT
CASSLAKTDTQYF
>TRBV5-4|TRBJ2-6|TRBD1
TGTGCCAGCAGCTTGGTGGCCGGGACAGGGTACGGGGCCAACGTCCTGACTTTC
CASSLVAGTGYGANVLTF